A single sample is the source of the 20 T cell receptor beta chains below, sequenced in a study of T cell responses to AZD1222 COVID-19 vaccine. The repertoire was sequenced with immunoSEQ multiplex PCR; TCRdb's copy has only in-frame clones and lacks some. The table records around 120,000 clones, around 89% of them present only once. Source: peripheral blood, taken 28 days after the second AZD1222 dose. These receptors were taken from an adult who received the AZD1222 COVID-19 vaccine.

The table lists this clone with a count of one. V gene TRBV7-9 combines with J gene TRBJ2-7; no clear D. Germline V gives CDR1 SEHNR, CDR2 FQNEAQ (reference sequence). With 7 bases removed from V and 0 bases from J, the gap between germline ends came to 13 bases. The CDR3 has 14 amino acids. The CDR3 loop reads CASTNPGGSYEQYF. The CDR3 DNA follows: TGTGCCAGCACCAACCCGGGTGGCTCCTACGAGCAGTACTTC.

In its sample, this clone was seen a few times. J is TRBJ2-7 and V is TRBV14; 13 nucleotides agree with TRBD2. From germline, CDR1 is SGHDN and CDR2 FVKESK. The CDR3 is 16 amino acids. V was clipped by 1 base and J by 2 bases; unmatched bases: 2. The CDR3 sequence: CASSQGGLAGAYEQYF. For the CDR3, the DNA is TGTGCCAGCAGCCAAGGCGGACTAGCGGGGGCCTACGAGCAGTACTTC.

The chain links TRBV5-1 to TRBJ1-6, with 7 bases aligning to TRBD1. CDR1 is SGHRS, CDR2 YFSETQ, per germline. V gave up 2 bases and J gave up 7 bases; unmatched junction bases: 9. The CDR3 length is 16 residues. The CDR3, as DNA: TGCGCCAGCAGCTTAACCGGGACAGAGAGAAATTCACCCCTCCACTTT. Protein: CASSLTGTERNSPLHF.

This chain connects TRBV6-5 to TRBJ1-1; the D gene is possibly TRBD1 (5 bases). The V end lost 8 bases, the J end lost 4 bases, and 14 bases lay between the germline ends. The CDR3 has 13 residues. The germline V gene has CDR1 MNHEY and CDR2 SVGAGI. The CDR3 reads CASGRAGLTEAFF. The DNA of the CDR3 is TGTGCCAGCGGTCGCGCGGGACTCACTGAAGCTTTCTTT.

CDR3 sequence reads: CASSLRISYEQYF. The CDR3 DNA reads TGTGCCAGCAGTTTGCGCATATCCTACGAGCAGTACTTC. The rearrangement links TRBV27 to TRBJ2-7; no definite D call. The CDR3 runs to 13 residues. The ends were cut back, 3 bases at V and 1 base at J, with 7 bases in the middle. Germline V gives CDR1 MNHEY, CDR2 SMNVEV (reference sequence).

This clone came up once. The rearrangement uses TRBV11-2 and TRBJ1-3; D not certain. V lost 8 bases to trimming and J lost 0 bases, with 5 bases between them. CDR1 and CDR2 (germline): SGHAT, FQNNGV. This CDR3 is 12 amino acids long. This CDR3 is CASRDSGNTIYF. CDR3 DNA sequence: TGTGCCAGCCGAGACTCTGGAAACACCATATATTTT.

This chain joins TRBV6-5 and TRBJ1-1; tentatively, D is TRBD1 (6 bases). The V end was cut by 7 bases, the J end by 4 bases, with 19 bases between. Germline assignment: CDR1 MNHEY and CDR2 SVGAGI. This CDR3 contains 15 residues. CDR3 in DNA: TGTGCCAGCATCCCGAGCAGGGGAGGAGGCACTGAAGCTTTCTTT. It yields the protein CASIPSRGGGTEAFF.

The J gene is TRBJ2-7, the V gene TRBV18, with D possibly matching TRBD1 (6 bases). Trimming took off 4 bases at V and 2 bases at J, with 15 bases between the two ends. Germline CDR1 KGHSH, CDR2 LQKENI. This CDR3 comprises 15 residues. The CDR3 protein is CASSLGTGQPYEQYF. Written as DNA, the CDR3 is TGTGCCAGCTCACTTGGTACGGGACAACCCTACGAGCAGTACTTC.

The rearrangement uses TRBV5-4 and TRBJ2-1, with unresolved D. The CDR3 sequence is 16 residues long. Deletions cut 2 bases from V and 5 bases from J, with 17 bases between. The germline CDR1 and CDR2 sequences are SGHNT and YYREEE (reference sequence). DNA of the CDR3: TGTGCCAGCAGCTTCCTCGAAGGGTATGGGGACAATGAGCAGTTCTTC. It specifies CASSFLEGYGDNEQFF.

The V and J genes are TRBV19 and TRBJ1-1, with D perhaps matching TRBD1 (5 bases). V lost 7 bases, J lost 1 base, and 10 bases lay in between. CDR1 and CDR2 (germline): LNHDA, SQIVND (reference sequence). The CDR3 covers 13 residues. The CDR3 DNA reads as TGTGCCAGTAAAAGGGGAGGGAACACTGAAGCTTTCTTT. Amino acids: CASKRGGNTEAFF.

The rearrangement joins TRBV6-2 or TRBV6-3 to TRBJ1-5; 12 bases are a match to TRBD1. The CDR3 runs to 17 residues. Germline CDR1 reads MNHEY; CDR2 reads SVGEGT. V lost 5 bases to trimming and J lost 11 bases; unmatched junction nucleotides: 16. The CDR3 sequence is CASSTVPGQGARTAQHF. Here the CDR3 DNA reads TGTGCCAGCAGTACCGTTCCGGGACAGGGGGCTCGAACGGCCCAGCATTTT.

V is TRBV20-1 and J is TRBJ1-6; TRBD1 matches at 8 bases. V was clipped by 3 bases and J by 8 bases; unmatched bases: 6. Germline values: CDR1 DFQATT, CDR2 SNEGSKA (reference sequence). The length of the CDR3 is 14 residues. In DNA, the CDR3 is TGCAGTGCTAGTCGGGGACAGGTGGATTCACCCCTCCACTTT. Amino acids: CSASRGQVDSPLHF.

The chain is built from TRBV4-3 and TRBJ2-7, with 10 bases lining up with TRBD2. The CDR3 loop spans 16 amino acids. The junction had 10 bases not matched to a gene; V was cut back by 0 bases and J by 8 bases. CDR1 is LGHNA, CDR2 YSLEER, per germline. The CDR3 DNA reads as TGCGCCAGCAGCCAAGATCAGACCGGGACTAGCGCCAAGCAGTACTTC. Its protein is CASSQDQTGTSAKQYF.

This clone turned up a few times. The gene calls are TRBV2 and TRBJ2-5, with 9 positions matching TRBD1. This CDR3 is 14 amino acids long. Germline V gene sequence: CDR1 SNHLY, CDR2 FYNNEI. V dropped 5 bases and J dropped 4; count of bases not matched to a gene: 5. This CDR3 is CASSPQGAGETQYF. CDR3 nucleotide sequence: TGTGCCAGCAGTCCACAGGGGGCCGGAGAGACCCAGTACTTC.

The chain uses TRBV6-2 or TRBV6-3 and TRBJ2-7; no reliable D call. V was trimmed by 4 bases and J by 1 base, leaving 11 bases between them. This CDR3 has 14 residues. CDR1 MNHEY and CDR2 SVGEGT come from the germline V gene. The CDR3 region has the DNA TGTGCCAGCAGTTCCGTTAAGACGTCCTACGAGCAGTACTTC. This codes for CASSSVKTSYEQYF.

The gene calls are TRBV7-8 and TRBJ2-7; no firm D call. The germline V and J ends were trimmed by 5 bases and 4 bases, with 18 bases remaining between them. CDR3 size: 15 residues. Germline CDR1 SGHVS, CDR2 FQNEAQ. This CDR3 is CASSHPAIAAYEQYF. CDR3 nucleotides: TGTGCCAGCAGCCACCCGGCGATAGCAGCTTACGAGCAGTACTTC.

The chain couples TRBV6-2 or TRBV6-3 to TRBJ1-1, with a tentative D call TRBD1 (6 bases). This CDR3 has 14 residues. Germline V gene lookup returns CDR1 MNHEY and CDR2 SVGEGT. V gave up 6 bases and J gave up 0 bases, with 11 bases separating them. The CDR3 sequence: CASSWGGLNTEAFF. The CDR3, as DNA: TGTGCCAGCAGCTGGGGGGGCCTGAACACTGAAGCTTTCTTT.

The chain links TRBV29-1 to TRBJ1-1; possible D gene TRBD1, 5 bases. Germline CDR1 and CDR2: SQVTM and ANQGSEA. V was shortened by 7 bases and J by 5 bases, with 17 bases between the two germline ends. The CDR3 totals 13 residues. In DNA, the CDR3 is TGCAGCGCAAGTGCCGGGGCAAAAACTGAAGCTTTCTTT. This sequence encodes CSASAGAKTEAFF.

This clone has just one count. This sequence joins TRBV7-3 and TRBJ2-1; 9 nucleotides agree with TRBD2. The germline CDR1 and CDR2 sequences are SGHTA and FQGTGA. The CDR3 is made up of 16 amino acids. V gave up 5 bases and J gave up 0 bases; unmatched junction bases: 5. The CDR3 protein is CASSPSAGGSYNEQFF. The CDR3 nucleotides are TGTGCCAGCAGCCCCTCAGCGGGGGGCTCCTACAATGAGCAGTTCTTC. The whole variable domain, filled in from reference TRBV7-3 and TRBJ2-1, reads GAGVSQTPSNKVTEKGKYVELRCDPISGHTALYWYRQSLGQGPEFLIYFQGTGAADDSGLPNDRFFAVRPEGSVSTLKIQRTERGDSAVYLCASSPSAGGSYNEQFFGPGTRLTVL.

The CDR3 loop reads CAWSAGGRSAEQFF. In DNA form, the CDR3 reads TGTGCCTGGAGTGCGGGGGGGCGCTCTGCTGAGCAGTTCTTC. The chain employs TRBV30 and TRBJ2-1, with 8 bases aligning to TRBD2. J gave up 9 bases and V 1 base, and 8 bases lay outside the gene matches. The CDR3 sequence is 14 residues long. The germline gives CDR1 GTSNPN, CDR2 SVGIG (reference sequence).